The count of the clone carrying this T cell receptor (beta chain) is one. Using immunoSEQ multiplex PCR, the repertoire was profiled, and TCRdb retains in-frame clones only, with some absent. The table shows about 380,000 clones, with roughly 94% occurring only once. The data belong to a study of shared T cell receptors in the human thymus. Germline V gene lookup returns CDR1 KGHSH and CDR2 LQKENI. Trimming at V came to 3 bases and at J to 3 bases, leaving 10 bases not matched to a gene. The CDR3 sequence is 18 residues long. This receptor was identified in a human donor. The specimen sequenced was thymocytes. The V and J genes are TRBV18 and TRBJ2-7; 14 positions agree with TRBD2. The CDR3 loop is CASSPRLAGGPEFYEQYF. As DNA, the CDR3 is TGTGCCAGCTCACCCCGACTAGCGGGAGGGCCGGAGTTCTACGAGCAGTACTTC.